Listed here are 26 T cell receptor beta chains from one sample, sequenced in a study of cytotoxic CD8 clonotypes in ibrutinib-treated CLL. Here immunoSEQ multiplex PCR was the method, and the copy in TCRdb shows in-frame clones only, minus some. The sample includes 130,000 or so clones, 84% seen only once; the top ten take roughly 3.1%. The sequences come from PBMCs, collected after 24 months of ibrutinib treatment. All receptors come from a human donor with chronic lymphocytic leukemia.

The chain carries TRBV5-1 and TRBJ2-7; D gene unclear. Germline CDR1 reads SGHRS; CDR2 reads YFSETQ. The V and J ends lost 4 bases and 4 bases respectively, with 18 bases between them. CDR3 length: 15 residues. The DNA for the CDR3 is TGCGCCAGCAGCGAAGGACCGACCCCCCCTTACGAGCAGTACTTC. It specifies CASSEGPTPPYEQYF.

The genes are TRBV4-2 and TRBJ2-1; TRBD2 is a possible D gene (5 bases). Germline CDR1 and CDR2: LGHNA and YNFKEQ. The CDR3 totals 15 residues. The germline V and J ends were trimmed by 0 bases and 8 bases, with 14 bases remaining between them. The CDR3 DNA sequence: TGTGCCAGCAGCCAAGATCGACGGGGTTCGGATGAGCAGTTCTTC. Encoded protein: CASSQDRRGSDEQFF.

The chain combines TRBV7-9 with TRBJ2-5, with TRBD2 identical over 8 bases. The V gene end was trimmed by 5 bases and the J gene end by 4 bases; junction bases not matched to a gene: 9. The CDR3 is 15 amino acids. The germline CDR1 and CDR2 sequences are SEHNR and FQNEAQ (reference sequence). CDR3 residues: CASSNSGVGIETQYF. In DNA form, the CDR3 reads TGTGCCAGCAGCAATAGCGGGGTAGGAATAGAGACCCAGTACTTC.

The rearrangement uses TRBV28 and TRBJ1-5; 7 bases are a match to TRBD1. The junction had 8 bases not matched to a gene; V was cut back by 5 bases and J by 1 base. CDR3 length: 16 residues. CDR1 MDHEN and CDR2 SYDVKM come from the germline V gene. The CDR3 loop reads CASSHWRGRSNQPQHF. In DNA, the CDR3 is TGTGCCAGCAGTCACTGGAGGGGGCGCAGCAATCAGCCCCAGCATTTT.

This chain connects TRBV21-1 to TRBJ1-3; no check of the table's D call, TRBD1, against the DNA was made. TRBV21-1 is recorded as a pseudogene. CDR3 size: 16 residues. The CDR3 is CASSKTWACSGNTIYF. In DNA, the CDR3 is TGTGCCAGCAGCAAAACGTGGGCTTGCTCTGGAAACACCATATATTTT.

Details on this clone: Different DNA sequences within this sample yield the same CDR3. The genes are TRBV28 and TRBJ1-4; D is unclear. CDR3 length: 14 amino acids. Germline V gene lookup returns CDR1 MDHEN and CDR2 SYDVKM. V lost 3 bases and J lost 0, with 5 bases in between. The CDR3 bases are TGTGCCAGCAGTTTTGTACCAACTAATGAAAAACTGTTTTTT. This encodes CASSFVPTNEKLFF.

V and J are TRBV5-1 and TRBJ2-7; D call uncertain. Germline V gene lookup returns CDR1 SGHRS and CDR2 YFSETQ. The CDR3 loop spans 13 amino acids. V was cut by 7 bases and J by 3 bases, with 14 bases left in between. DNA for the CDR3: TGCGCCAGCCGCGGCGGCAGTAACTACGAGCAGTACTTC. Translating gives CASRGGSNYEQYF.

The chain is built from TRBV5-1 and TRBJ2-3; possibly TRBD1 for D (5 bases). V gave up 1 base and J gave up 4 bases, with 10 bases separating them. The CDR3 has 14 amino acids. CDR1 and CDR2 from the germline V gene are SGHRS and YFSETQ. CDR3 sequence: CASSLQGTADTQYF. Written as DNA, the CDR3 is TGCGCCAGCAGCTTGCAGGGTACCGCAGATACGCAGTATTTT.

This clone appeared a single time. The chain has TRBV14 and TRBJ1-1; TRBD1 aligns across 8 bases. Germline V CDR1 and CDR2: SGHDN, FVKESK. V shed 4 bases and J 0 bases; nucleotides not matched to a gene: 4. CDR3 length: 15 residues. CDR3 sequence reads: CASSRTGIMNTEAFF. CDR3 nucleotides: TGTGCCAGCAGCCGGACAGGGATTATGAACACTGAAGCTTTCTTT.

As regards this clone: A junction end diverges from the germline sequence, so it may reflect a read error. The chain is built from TRBV6-5 and TRBJ2-7, with unresolved D. The CDR3 sequence is 12 residues long. Germline lookup yields CDR1 MNHEY and CDR2 SVGAGI. The chain's CDR3 is CTSRPSSYEQYF. The CDR3 coding sequence is TGTACCAGCAGGCCCAGCAGCTACGAGCAGTACTTC.

J is TRBJ1-5 and V is TRBV10-3; D possibly corresponds to TRBD1 (6 bases). With 7 bases removed from V and 7 bases from J, the gap between germline ends came to 14 bases. This CDR3 region has 13 residues. Germline assignment: CDR1 ENHRY and CDR2 SYGVKD. The CDR3 spells CAITPGAEQPQHF. The CDR3 DNA follows: TGTGCCATCACCCCAGGGGCAGAACAGCCCCAGCATTTT.

On this clone itself: Within the sample, other DNA sequences also encode this same CDR3. The rearrangement uses TRBV19 and TRBJ2-1; 7 bases are shared with TRBD2. The germline V gene has CDR1 LNHDA and CDR2 SQIVND (reference sequence). The CDR3 has 14 residues. Trimming at V came to 3 bases and at J to 3 bases, leaving 2 bases not matched to a gene. The CDR3 region has the DNA TGTGCCAGTAGTATCACGGGGGGCTACAATGAGCAGTTCTTC. The encoded protein is CASSITGGYNEQFF.

The chain combines TRBV7-9 with TRBJ1-2; D gene unclear. The germline gives CDR1 SEHNR, CDR2 FQNEAQ (reference sequence). V lost 1 base to trimming and J lost 9 bases, with 12 bases between them. The CDR3 totals 13 residues. In DNA, the CDR3 is TGTGCCAGCAGCTTAGGGAGGGTTGTTCGCTACACCTTC. It specifies CASSLGRVVRYTF.

This sequence joins TRBV4-1 and TRBJ1-4; TRBD1 aligns across 8 bases. With 0 bases clipped from V and 10 bases from J, the junction kept 1 base outside the gene matches. This CDR3 region has 13 residues. Germline V gene lookup returns CDR1 MGHRA and CDR2 YSYEKL. The CDR3 bases are TGCGCCAGCAGCCAAGAGACAGGGGTAAAACTGTTTTTT. This codes for CASSQETGVKLFF.

The chain has TRBV7-9 and TRBJ2-2; unclear D gene. The CDR3 is made up of 14 amino acids. Trimming took 2 bases from V and 1 from J, leaving 5 bases between them. Germline values: CDR1 SEHNR, CDR2 FQNEAQ (reference sequence). The CDR3 sequence: CASSLQVNTGELFF. CDR3 DNA: TGTGCCAGCAGCTTACAGGTGAACACCGGGGAGCTGTTTTTT.

The CDR3 region is CASSFPGQPANEKLFF. In DNA form, the CDR3 reads TGTGCCAGCAGCTTCCCGGGACAGCCCGCTAATGAAAAACTGTTTTTT. This rearrangement joins TRBV5-8 to TRBJ1-4; 7 nucleotides match TRBD1. Per germline, CDR1 SGHTS and CDR2 YDEGEE. The CDR3 has 16 residues. V trimming: 2 bases; J trimming: 3 bases; junction bases outside the gene matches: 7. The full variable domain, its missing parts supplied by reference TRBV5-8 and TRBJ1-4, is EAGVTQSPTHLIKTRGQQATLRCSPISGHTSVYWYQQALGLGLQFLLWYDEGEERNRGNFPPRFSGRQFPNYSSELNVNALELEDSALYLCASSFPGQPANEKLFFGSGTQLSVL.

The chain has TRBV6-5 and TRBJ1-1; 9 bases agree with TRBD1. V was pared by 10 bases and J by 5 bases, with 14 bases of the junction left unmatched. The germline V gene has CDR1 MNHEY and CDR2 SVGAGI. This CDR3 is built from 15 residues. The CDR3 DNA reads as TGTGCCACTCAACCCCCAGGACAGGGGAGGACTGAAGCTTTCTTT. This codes for CATQPPGQGRTEAFF.

Only one count was recorded for this clone. The chain combines TRBV6-1 with TRBJ2-3; no definite D call. The germline V gene encodes CDR1 MNHNS and CDR2 SASEGT. Trimming stripped 5 bases from V and 2 bases from J, with 8 bases between. This CDR3 is 13 amino acids long. The CDR3 sequence: CASSPQVTDTQYF. CDR3 sequence (DNA): TGTGCCAGCAGTCCCCAGGTCACAGATACGCAGTATTTT.

This clone was seen only a few times. CDR3 protein: CASSLGGGEKLFF. The CDR3 DNA follows: TGTGCCAGCAGTTTGGGTGGGGGGGAAAAACTGTTTTTT. The V gene is TRBV28, the J gene TRBJ1-4, with a possible D match to TRBD1 (5 bases). CDR1 MDHEN and CDR2 SYDVKM come from the germline V gene. The V and J ends lost 3 bases and 8 bases respectively, with 10 bases between them. The CDR3 consists of 13 residues. Together with reference TRBV28 and TRBJ1-4, the CDR3 gives the full variable domain: DVKVTQSSRYLVKRTGEKVFLECVQDMDHENMFWYRQDPGLGLRLIYFSYDVKMKEKGDIPEGYSVSREKKERFSLILESASTNQTSMYLCASSLGGGEKLFFGSGTQLSVL.

V usage is TRBV5-1 and J usage is TRBJ2-5; 7 bases fit TRBD1. V shed 3 bases and J 2 bases; nucleotides not matched to a gene: 10. CDR3 size: 16 residues. Looked up from germline, CDR1 is SGHRS and CDR2 is YFSETQ. CDR3 DNA: TGCGCCAGCAGCTCCGGAATAGGACAGGCACAAGAGACCCAGTACTTC. It specifies CASSSGIGQAQETQYF.

With respect to this clone: This sample includes further DNA sequences coding for the same CDR3. The rearrangement uses TRBV5-4 and TRBJ2-2; D not certain. This CDR3 contains 14 residues. V lost 0 bases and J lost 1, with 4 bases in between. Germline CDR1 and CDR2: SGHNT and YYREEE (reference sequence). The CDR3 DNA sequence: TGTGCCAGCAGCTTGGGAGTGAACACCGGGGAGCTGTTTTTT. It is translated as CASSLGVNTGELFF.

The chain uses TRBV5-1 and TRBJ2-2, with D tentatively TRBD1 or TRBD2 (5 bases each). The length of the CDR3 is 15 residues. Trimming stripped 6 bases from V and 3 bases from J, with 15 bases between. Per germline, CDR1 SGHRS and CDR2 YFSETQ. The DNA for the CDR3 is TGCGCCAGCACTGGGGGTAGCGATTACACCGGGGAGCTGTTTTTT. Translating gives CASTGGSDYTGELFF. Filled out from reference TRBV5-1 and TRBJ2-2, the complete variable domain reads KAGVTQTPRYLIKTRGQQVTLSCSPISGHRSVSWYQQTPGQGLQFLFEYFSETQRNKGNFPGRFSGRQFSNSRSEMNVSTLELGDSALYLCASTGGSDYTGELFFGEGSRLTVL.

Remarks on this clone: Sequence at one end of the junction differs from germline and may be a read error. The chain carries TRBV7-2 and TRBJ2-7, with D possibly called TRBD1 or TRBD2 (5 bases each). Germline-derived CDR1 and CDR2 are SGHTA and FQGNSA. The CDR3 length is 16 residues. The DNA for the CDR3 is TGCGCCAGCAGCCAAGGAGTAGGGGACGGATCCTACGAGCAGTACTTC. Protein product: CASSQGVGDGSYEQYF. Based on the CDR3 plus reference TRBV7-2 and TRBJ2-7, the full variable domain is GAGVSQSPSNKVTEKGKDVELRCDPISGHTALYWYRQSLGQGLEFLIYFQGNSAPDKSGLPSDRFSAERTGGSVSTLTIQRTQQEDSAVYLCASSQGVGDGSYEQYFGPGTRLTVT.

The chain employs TRBV29-1 and TRBJ1-1; D is ambiguous. V lost 2 bases and J lost 4, with 8 bases in between. This CDR3 has 12 amino acids. Germline CDR1 is SQVTM and CDR2 is ANQGSEA. For the CDR3, the DNA is TGCAGCGTTGAACCGTCCAGCACTGAAGCTTTCTTT. It translates to CSVEPSSTEAFF.

The chain links TRBV11-2 to TRBJ2-7; maybe TRBD2 (6 bases). The germline gives CDR1 SGHAT, CDR2 FQNNGV. Trimming cost V 4 bases and J 2 bases, with 18 bases left between them. The CDR3 covers 16 residues. Here the CDR3 reads CASSSLAGPLAYEQYF. The CDR3 DNA is TGTGCCAGCAGCTCCTTGGCGGGACCGTTGGCCTACGAGCAGTACTTC.

The CDR3 DNA sequence: TGTGCCATCAGGGGGACAGAGAACACTGAAGCTTTCTTT. The encoded protein is CAIRGTENTEAFF. The chain employs TRBV10-3 and TRBJ1-1; 7 positions match TRBD1. Germline CDR1 is ENHRY and CDR2 is SYGVKD. The trim removed 6 bases at V and 1 base at J, leaving 2 bases unmatched. The length of the CDR3 is 13 residues.